The source of this T cell receptor (beta chain) is a study of metastatic and nonmetastatic thyroid tumors. Findings and limits, study-wide: Within blood and tumor, benign nodules reportedly had significantly lower TCR beta diversity than malignant thyroid tumors did.

Authors' methods: Construction of a distant-metastasis classifier for papillary thyroid cancer relied on CDR3 differences across clinicopathological groups. TCRdb re-analyzed the PCR reads using MiXCR. Clone size and V and J calls follow TCRdb, not the original study. Among roughly 19,000 clones, approximately 35% were seen once, and the ten largest hold roughly 24%. Prior to thyroid surgery, none of the patients had received any treatment. Only a few counts were recorded for this clone. Its antigen is as yet unknown. The CDR3 is made up of 15 amino acids. Looked up from germline, CDR1 is MNHNS and CDR2 is SASEGT. V was clipped by 5 bases and J by 0 bases, with 10 bases between them.

This clonotype was sampled from a female donor with papillary thyroid cancer or a benign thyroid nodule (not recorded which). Some clones in this sample may be carry-over from other donors' samples. The sequencing sample was made of tumor tissue. This rearrangement joins TRBV6-1 to TRBJ2-2, with no clear D. The CDR3 DNA reads as TGTGCCAGCAGTCCATCGGACCCGAACACCGGGGAGCTGTTTTTT. It yields the protein CASSPSDPNTGELFF.